The source of this T cell receptor (beta chain) is a study of blood T cell repertoires in COVID-19. Sequencing was performed with immunoSEQ multiplex PCR; in TCRdb, only in-frame clones are kept and a portion is missing. The sample gives roughly 500,000 clones, 80% to 90% of which show up once; just over 8% is in the top ten. This CDR3 region has 16 residues. Germline CDR1 is MGHRA and CDR2 is YSYEKL. The J segment lost 6 bases and the V segment lost 3 bases, leaving 5 bases of the junction unmatched. This sequence originates from a woman aged 55-69 years who had recovered from COVID-19. The specimen sequenced was PBMCs or T cells enriched from blood (not recorded which). The chain joins TRBV4-1 to TRBJ1-6, with 10 bases matching TRBD1. CDR3 sequence: CASSHPGTGVNSPLHF. The CDR3 DNA sequence: TGCGCCAGCAGCCATCCCGGGACAGGGGTTAATTCACCCCTCCACTTT.